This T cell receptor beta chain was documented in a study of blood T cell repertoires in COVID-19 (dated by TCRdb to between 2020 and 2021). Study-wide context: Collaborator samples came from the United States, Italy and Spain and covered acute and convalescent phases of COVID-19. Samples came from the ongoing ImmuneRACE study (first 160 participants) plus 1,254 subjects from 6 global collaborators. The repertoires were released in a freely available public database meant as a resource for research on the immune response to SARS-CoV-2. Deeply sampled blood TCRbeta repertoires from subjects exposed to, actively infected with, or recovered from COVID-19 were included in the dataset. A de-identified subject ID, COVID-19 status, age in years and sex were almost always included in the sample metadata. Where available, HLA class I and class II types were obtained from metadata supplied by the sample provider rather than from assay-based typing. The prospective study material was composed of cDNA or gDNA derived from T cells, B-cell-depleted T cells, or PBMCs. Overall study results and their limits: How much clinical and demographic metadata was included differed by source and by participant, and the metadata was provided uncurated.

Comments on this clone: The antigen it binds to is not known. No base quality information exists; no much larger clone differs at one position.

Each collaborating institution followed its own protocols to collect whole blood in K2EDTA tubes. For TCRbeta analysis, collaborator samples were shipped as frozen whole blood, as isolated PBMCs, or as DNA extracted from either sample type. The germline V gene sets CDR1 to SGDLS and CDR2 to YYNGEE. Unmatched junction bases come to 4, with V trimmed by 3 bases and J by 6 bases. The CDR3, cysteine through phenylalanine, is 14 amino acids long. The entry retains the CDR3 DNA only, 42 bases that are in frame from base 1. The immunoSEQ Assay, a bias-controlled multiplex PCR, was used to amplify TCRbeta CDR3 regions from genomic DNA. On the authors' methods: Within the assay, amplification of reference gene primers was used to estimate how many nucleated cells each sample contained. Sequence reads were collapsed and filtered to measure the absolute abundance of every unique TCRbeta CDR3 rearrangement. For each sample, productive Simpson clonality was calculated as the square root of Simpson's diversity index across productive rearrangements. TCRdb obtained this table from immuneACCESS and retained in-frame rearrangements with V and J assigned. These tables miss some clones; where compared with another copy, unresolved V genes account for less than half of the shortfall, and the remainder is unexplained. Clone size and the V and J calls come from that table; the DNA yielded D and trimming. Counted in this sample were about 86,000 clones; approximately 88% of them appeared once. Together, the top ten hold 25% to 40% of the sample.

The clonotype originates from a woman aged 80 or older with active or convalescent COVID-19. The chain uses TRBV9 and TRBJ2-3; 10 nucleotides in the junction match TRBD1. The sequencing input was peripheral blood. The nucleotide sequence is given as TGTGCCAGCAGCGCGGGACAGGGGCCCGATACGCAGTATTTT. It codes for CASSAGQGPDTQYF.